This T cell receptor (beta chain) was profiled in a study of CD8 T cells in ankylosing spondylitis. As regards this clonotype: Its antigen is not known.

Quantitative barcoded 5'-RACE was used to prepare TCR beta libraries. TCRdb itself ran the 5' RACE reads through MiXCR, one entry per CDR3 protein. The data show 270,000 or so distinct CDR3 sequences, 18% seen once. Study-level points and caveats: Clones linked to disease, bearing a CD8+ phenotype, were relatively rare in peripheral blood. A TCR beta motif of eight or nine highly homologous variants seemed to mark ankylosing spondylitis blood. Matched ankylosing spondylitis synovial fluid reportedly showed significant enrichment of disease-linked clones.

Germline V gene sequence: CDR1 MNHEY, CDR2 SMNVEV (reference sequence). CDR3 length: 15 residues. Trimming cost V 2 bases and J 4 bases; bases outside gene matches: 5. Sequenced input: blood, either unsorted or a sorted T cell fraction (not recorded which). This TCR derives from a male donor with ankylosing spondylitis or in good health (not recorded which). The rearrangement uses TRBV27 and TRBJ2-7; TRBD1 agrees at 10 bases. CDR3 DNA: TGTGCCAGCAGTTTAGGGACAGGGGTGGCATACGAGCAGTACTTC. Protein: CASSLGTGVAYEQYF.